This T cell receptor (beta chain) was retrieved from a study of early T cells in non-severe SARS-CoV-2 infection. At the level of the study: Sequencing of bulk RNA from unsorted whole blood was done, without chain pairing.

This clonotype was counted only a few times. Germline loops: CDR1 GTSNPN, CDR2 SVGIG (reference sequence). V dropped 7 bases and J dropped 14 bases, with 21 bases sitting between them. This CDR3 is built from 12 residues. One entry per CDR3 protein, called by TCRdb with MiXCR from the 5' RACE reads. The sample consists of around 84,000 distinct CDR3 sequences, about an eighth of them appearing once. V gene TRBV30 combines with J gene TRBJ2-1; perhaps TRBD2 as D (7 bases). The TCR originated in an adult who was a healthcare worker with PCR-confirmed SARS-CoV-2 infection or an uninfected control (not recorded which). The sample taken for sequencing was whole blood. Written as DNA, the CDR3 is TGTGCCTTGGAGTGGGGGGGGCCAATGAAGTTCTTC. This sequence encodes CALEWGGPMKFF.